This entry lists 20 T cell receptor beta chains sequenced from one sample in a study of blood T cell repertoires in COVID-19. Method: immunoSEQ multiplex PCR; TCRdb's copy keeps in-frame clones and lacks some. The sample has more than 450,000 clones, approximately 90% seen once. Sequences were obtained from PBMCs or T cells enriched from blood (not recorded which). All receptors derive from a young woman who had recovered from COVID-19.

This clone was found once. The genes are TRBV28 and TRBJ1-5; no reliable D call. This CDR3 has 12 residues. Germline values: CDR1 MDHEN, CDR2 SYDVKM. Trimming pared 11 bases from V and 3 bases from J, leaving 11 bases between. The CDR3 sequence: CAGATVNQPQHF. The CDR3 coding sequence is TGTGCCGGCGCAACAGTCAATCAGCCCCAGCATTTT.

This sequence joins TRBV7-9 and TRBJ1-3; D perhaps matches TRBD1 (5 bases). CDR3 length equals 16 residues. Trimming took off 4 bases at V and 2 bases at J, with 15 bases between the two ends. The germline V gene has CDR1 SEHNR and CDR2 FQNEAQ (reference sequence). The CDR3 sequence is CASSYLGGTAGNTIYF. CDR3 coding DNA: TGTGCCAGCAGCTATCTTGGGGGGACGGCTGGAAACACCATATATTTT.

V is TRBV12-3 or TRBV12-4 and J is TRBJ2-3; possible D gene TRBD1, 5 bases. V was pared by 3 bases and J by 5 bases, with 6 bases between. The CDR3 has 12 residues. CDR3 region: CASSFRGDTQYF. CDR3 DNA sequence: TGTGCCAGCAGTTTTAGGGGAGATACGCAGTATTTT.

V and J are TRBV24-1 and TRBJ2-7; a weak D match, TRBD2 (5 bases). Germline V lookup: CDR1 KGHDR, CDR2 SFDVKD. The CDR3 spans 14 residues. V was trimmed by 4 bases and J by 5 bases, leaving 14 bases between them. CDR3 nucleotide sequence: TGTGCCACCAGTGACTTCGGAGAGGGAGACGAGCAGTACTTC. Protein product: CATSDFGEGDEQYF.

This chain links TRBV3-1 (or the pseudogene TRBV3-2) with TRBJ1-6; 7 positions agree with TRBD1. V gave up 4 bases and J gave up 10 bases; unmatched junction bases: 10. Germline V gives CDR1 LGHDT, CDR2 YNNKEL (reference sequence). The CDR3 sequence is 15 residues long. The CDR3 DNA reads as TGTGCCAGCAGCCCAACCTCTGACAGGGACTCACCCCTCCACTTT. Its protein is CASSPTSDRDSPLHF.

The V gene is TRBV28, the J gene TRBJ1-3, with D maybe TRBD1 (5 bases). CDR3 length: 15 residues. Germline values: CDR1 MDHEN, CDR2 SYDVKM. V lost 6 bases and J 0 bases, leaving 12 bases between the germline ends. The CDR3 DNA follows: TGTGCCAGCAGAAGGGTGGGGGGCTCTGGAAACACCATATATTTT. It specifies CASRRVGGSGNTIYF.

The chain recombines TRBV10-3 with TRBJ1-4; 7 bases line up with TRBD1. J lost 4 bases, V lost 8 bases, and 4 bases had no gene match. The length of the CDR3 is 13 residues. Germline V gene lookup returns CDR1 ENHRY and CDR2 SYGVKD. The CDR3: CAIGGQINEKLFF. Written as DNA, the CDR3 is TGTGCCATCGGGGGACAGATTAATGAAAAACTGTTTTTT.

V is TRBV12-3 or TRBV12-4 and J is TRBJ1-6; no clear D. This CDR3 has 13 residues. V was shortened by 7 bases and J by 8 bases, with 12 bases between the two germline ends. CDR3 DNA sequence: TGTGCCAGCACCTCCTTTCGGGATTCACCCCTCCACTTT. Translation gives CASTSFRDSPLHF.

This clone appeared a single time. J is TRBJ1-1 and V is TRBV6-1, with 9 bases lining up with TRBD1. Per germline, CDR1 MNHNS and CDR2 SASEGT. V lost 4 bases to trimming and J lost 8 bases; unmatched junction nucleotides: 17. The CDR3 consists of 17 residues. CDR3 protein: CASSVRTGVLGALEAFF. The CDR3 DNA is TGTGCCAGCAGTGTTCGGACAGGGGTCCTCGGGGCGTTAGAAGCTTTCTTT.

This chain uses TRBV30 with TRBJ2-6; D is undetermined. Germline V lookup: CDR1 GTSNPN, CDR2 SVGIG (reference sequence). There are 15 residues in the CDR3. V was trimmed by 7 bases and J by 0 bases, leaving 13 bases between them. Here the CDR3 reads CASSQEPSGANVLTF. CDR3 in DNA: TGTGCCTCCTCCCAGGAACCCTCTGGGGCCAACGTCCTGACTTTC.

The rearrangement joins TRBV2 to TRBJ2-3, with a weak D call TRBD2 (5 bases). The CDR3 spans 15 residues. Germline V gives CDR1 SNHLY, CDR2 FYNNEI. The V gene lost 2 bases and the J gene lost 0 bases, with 9 bases spanning the gap. The CDR3 sequence is CASSESPGSTDTQYF. DNA of the CDR3: TGTGCCAGCAGTGAAAGTCCGGGGAGCACAGATACGCAGTATTTT.

The chain has TRBV18 and TRBJ1-2; D remains unclear. The ends were cut back, 3 bases at V and 8 bases at J, with 19 bases in the middle. This CDR3 spans 15 amino acids. Germline V gives CDR1 KGHSH, CDR2 LQKENI. The CDR3 sequence is CASSPARDAVEGYTF. CDR3 DNA: TGTGCCAGCTCACCCGCACGCGATGCGGTGGAAGGCTACACCTTC.

The chain links TRBV5-1 to TRBJ1-2; 7 nucleotides align to TRBD1. The V segment lost 2 bases and the J segment 4 bases; nucleotides outside the gene matches: 11. Germline loops: CDR1 SGHRS, CDR2 YFSETQ. This CDR3 contains 16 residues. CDR3 sequence: CASSFNPGQLVYGYTF. In DNA form, the CDR3 reads TGCGCCAGCAGCTTTAACCCGGGACAGTTGGTCTATGGCTACACCTTC.

This chain joins TRBV2 and TRBJ1-3; TRBD1 matches at 7 bases. V shed 7 bases and J 4 bases; nucleotides not matched to a gene: 10. The germline CDR1 and CDR2 sequences are SNHLY and FYNNEI. The length of the CDR3 is 15 residues. The CDR3 bases are TGTGCCAGCAACCAACAGGGGTACGGAGGAAACACCATATATTTT. It codes for CASNQQGYGGNTIYF.

The rearrangement joins TRBV7-9 to TRBJ2-1; tentative D call: TRBD1 (5 bases). CDR1 is SEHNR, CDR2 FQNEAQ, per germline (reference sequence). V dropped 1 base and J dropped 1 base, with 17 bases sitting between them. The CDR3 sequence is 18 residues long. For the CDR3, the DNA is TGTGCCAGCAGCTTAGTCAGGGTTGGTGTCCCTTCCTACAATGAGCAGTTCTTC. This sequence encodes CASSLVRVGVPSYNEQFF.

This rearrangement joins TRBV29-1 to TRBJ1-1; tentatively, D is TRBD1 (6 bases). Germline CDR1 is SQVTM and CDR2 is ANQGSEA. Trimming removed 2 bases at V and 10 bases at J, with 17 bases between. This CDR3 comprises 13 residues. The CDR3 coding sequence is TGCAGCGTTGAATTAGGGCAGGGGCGTCGAGCTTTCTTT. This translates into CSVELGQGRRAFF. The entire variable domain, with the rest obtained from reference TRBV29-1 and TRBJ1-1, is as follows: SAVISQKPSRDICQRGTSLTIQCQVDSQVTMMFWYRQQPGQSLTLIATANQGSEATYESGFVIDKFPISRPNLTFSTLTVSNMSPEDSSIYLCSVELGQGRRAFFGQGTRLTVV.

The J gene is TRBJ1-4, the V gene TRBV5-4, with D possibly matching TRBD1 (6 bases). Trimming left V 4 bases short and J 7 bases short, with 14 bases between. The CDR3 spans 14 residues. The germline CDR1 and CDR2 sequences are SGHNT and YYREEE (reference sequence). The CDR3 DNA reads TGTGCCAGCAGCCCGGGGGGGCCCCTTGAAAAACTGTTTTTT. Amino acids: CASSPGGPLEKLFF.

The rearrangement uses TRBV19 and TRBJ1-2; TRBD1 aligns across 8 bases. The CDR3 contains 16 residues. The V and J ends lost 7 bases and 0 bases, in that order; junction bases with no gene match: 10. CDR1 is LNHDA, CDR2 SQIVND, per germline (reference sequence). CDR3 protein: CASMAGTGLSNYGYTF. The DNA of the CDR3 is TGTGCCAGTATGGCCGGGACAGGCCTTTCTAACTATGGCTACACCTTC.

This rearrangement joins TRBV12-3 or TRBV12-4 to TRBJ2-7; D ambiguous. Between the trimmed V and J ends, which lost 4 bases and 2 bases, there was a span of 3 bases. CDR3 length equals 11 residues. CDR3 sequence (DNA): TGTGCCAGCAGTTCCACCTACGAGCAGTACTTC. As protein: CASSSTYEQYF.

The V call is TRBV6-6, the J call TRBJ1-2; the match to TRBD1 covers 11 bases. Germline V CDR1 and CDR2: MNHNY, SVGAGI (reference sequence). Trimming at V came to 10 bases and at J to 4 bases, leaving 5 bases not matched to a gene. The CDR3 sequence is 13 residues long. The CDR3: CATRTGGGYGYTF. In nucleotides, the CDR3 is TGTGCCACCCGGACAGGGGGCGGCTATGGCTACACCTTC.